These 9 T cell receptor beta chains came from one sample sequenced in a study of T cells in Graves' hyperthyroidism and ophthalmopathy (dated by TCRdb to the late 2010s). Library preparation was by multiplex PCR. Instrument used: Illumina HiSeq 2000. The TCR beta CDR3 regions were amplified from RNA transcripts. For the first round of RT-PCR on the TCR CDR3, the HTBI primer set was used together with the Qiagen OneStep RT-PCR kit. The raw public reads went through TCRdb reprocessing: fastp at Q25, MiXCR clone calling, in-frame beta chains kept. Rows with one shared CDR3 protein collapse into an entry with the most common genes and DNA. The sample includes 550,000 to 700,000 distinct CDR3 sequences, with 46% observed a single time. Clones ranked in the top ten supply around 20% of the sample. Sequenced input: peripheral blood or thyroid tissue (not recorded which). The receptors were gathered from an adult woman with Graves' disease, either hyperthyroidism or ophthalmopathy (not recorded which).

The sample holds many counts of this clonotype. The CDR3 DNA reads TGTGCCAGCAGCTTAGGTATCCCGTTCGGGGAGACCCAGTACTTC. This encodes CASSLGIPFGETQYF. V usage is TRBV11-2 and J usage is TRBJ2-5, with no clear D. Germline lookup yields CDR1 SGHAT and CDR2 FQNNGV. The CDR3 extends over 15 amino acids. Trimming stripped 1 base from V and 5 bases from J, with 14 bases between.

With regard to this clonotype: Its ends do not fully match the called genes, so a read error is possible. The chain employs TRBV7-3 and TRBJ2-6; 11 bases are shared with TRBD1. Germline V gene sequence: CDR1 SGHTA, CDR2 FQGTGA. The CDR3 contains 16 residues. Here the CDR3 DNA reads TGTGCCAGCATCCGTAGTCCCGGGACAGGGGGCAACGTCCTGACTTTC. Amino acids: CASIRSPGTGGNVLTF.

With regard to this clonotype: Possible read error: a much larger clone is one base away. The chain combines TRBV7-9 with TRBJ2-7; 7 nucleotides line up with TRBD2. Germline loops: CDR1 SEHNR, CDR2 FQNEAQ (reference sequence). This CDR3 is built from 13 residues. The CDR3 DNA follows: TGTGCCAGCGGGGCAGCGGACCGGGAGGAGCAGTGCTTC. It yields the protein CASGAADREEQCF.

The chain uses TRBV7-6 and TRBJ1-2; TRBD1 matches 8 bases. Germline V gene data show CDR1 as SGHVS and CDR2 as FNYEAQ. The ends lost 1 base at V and 2 bases at J; junction bases unmatched: 3. The CDR3 totals 15 residues. CDR3 amino acids: CASSLVQGANYGYTF. CDR3 coding DNA: TGTGCCAGCAGCTTAGTCCAGGGGGCCAACTATGGCTACACCTTC.

This clonotype has only a few counts. The chain carries TRBV15 and TRBJ1-2; D gene unclear. The germline gives CDR1 LNHNV, CDR2 YYDKDF (reference sequence). This CDR3 is 13 amino acids long. V was cut by 3 bases and J by 8 bases, with 13 bases left in between. The CDR3 loop reads CATSRDRPGGYTF. DNA of the CDR3: TGTGCCACCAGCAGGGATAGACCCGGAGGCTACACCTTC.

This clonotype appeared many times. V is TRBV12-3 or TRBV12-4 and J is TRBJ1-6, with D perhaps matching TRBD1 (5 bases). This CDR3 has 14 residues. The V end was cut by 8 bases, the J end by 9 bases, with 17 bases between. CDR3 loop: CASLIGGRGSPLHF. The CDR3 nucleotides read TGTGCCAGCTTAATCGGGGGTAGGGGTTCACCCCTCCACTTT.

This clonotype was observed many times. This chain links TRBV12-3 or TRBV12-4 with TRBJ2-5; D uncertain. CDR3 length: 15 residues. The V end lost 6 bases, the J end lost 7 bases, and 21 bases lay between the germline ends. DNA for the CDR3: TGTGCCAGCAGCTCCTACTGGGTAGGCGCAGGGACCCAGTACTTC. It translates to CASSSYWVGAGTQYF.

On this clonotype: Because the CDR3 is missing its conserved closing phenylalanine or tryptophan, this is likely a read error. The DNA is omitted, as the CDR3 cannot be located on it reliably, and the CDR3 follows TCRdb's listing. The V gene is TRBV2, the J gene TRBJ2-7. The CDR3 has 9 residues if both end residues are counted. The germline V gene has CDR1 SNHLY and CDR2 FYNNEI. CDR3 loop: CASSEVSRL.

This clonotype was seen many times. V gene TRBV28 combines with J gene TRBJ1-2, with a weak D call TRBD1 (5 bases). Trimming removed 6 bases from V and 4 bases from J, with 12 bases in between. The CDR3 sequence is 13 residues long. In germline, CDR1 is MDHEN, CDR2 SYDVKM. The CDR3 nucleotides are TGTGCCAGCAGCCAACAGGCTGTCTATGGCTACACCTTC. Amino acid sequence: CASSQQAVYGYTF.